A selection of T cell receptor beta chains follows, all from one sample in a study of metastatic and nonmetastatic thyroid tumors. TCRdb re-analyzed the PCR reads using MiXCR. The table includes 27,000 or so clones, 15% detected once. The material sequenced was blood. The receptors come from a male donor with papillary thyroid cancer or a benign thyroid nodule (not recorded which). Some clones in this sample may be carry-over from other donors' samples. Both conserved end residues are part of each CDR3. The D gene is left open where the match is weak. A row's size may be missing; if present it is once, few, many or a size class.

D gene	V gene	J gene	clone size	CDR3 DNA	CDR3 protein
TRBD1	TRBV5-1	TRBJ1-2	many	TGCGCCAGCAGCCCCGGACAGGGGTCTCATGGCTACACCTTC	CASSPGQGSHGYTF
-	TRBV12-5	TRBJ2-1	many	TGTGCTAGCGGGGACCGGGACTTCTACAATGAGCAGTTCTTC	CASGDRDFYNEQFF
-	TRBV27	TRBJ2-7	few	TGTGCCATCAGTTTATTGCCCCTCTGCTACGAGCAGTACTTC	CAISLLPLCYEQYF
-	TRBV5-6	TRBJ2-7	many	TGTGCCAGCAGCTTCGGCAGTCCCTACGAGCAGTACTTC	CASSFGSPYEQYF
-	TRBV20-1	TRBJ1-5	-	TGCAGTGCCAACGGGGGGGAGGGGAGTCAGCCCCAGCATTTT	CSANGGEGSQPQHF
TRBD2	TRBV6-5	TRBJ2-7	medium-sized	TGTGCCAGCAGTTACTCGACTAGCGGGCTTGCCTACGAGCAGTACTTC	CASSYSTSGLAYEQYF
-	TRBV11-3	TRBJ2-7	many	TGTGCCAGCAGCTTATTGCCCTACGAGCAGTACTTC	CASSLLPYEQYF
-	TRBV10-3	TRBJ1-2	many	TGTGCCTTCCACAGGGATGGCTATGGCTACACCTTC	CAFHRDGYGYTF
-	TRBV28	TRBJ2-7	-	TGTGGAACCGGGCTAGCTTTGGGGGAGCAGTACTTC	CGTGLALGEQYF
-	TRBV9	TRBJ2-7	many	TGTGCCAGCAGCCGTAGGATTGGAGAGGGCCACGACGAGCAGTACTTC	CASSRRIGEGHDEQYF
TRBD1	TRBV30	TRBJ1-1	many	TGTGCCTGGAGTGTAGGGACAGGTAACACTGAAGCTTTCTTT	CAWSVGTGNTEAFF
-	TRBV4-1	TRBJ2-1	many	TGCGCCAGCAGCCAAGTGGTTCGGAGCCCCTACAATGAGCAGTTCTTC	CASSQVVRSPYNEQFF
-	TRBV5-1	TRBJ2-7	-	TGCGCCAGCAGCTCAACGGTTGAGGGAGAGGGCGAGCAGTACTTC	CASSSTVEGEGEQYF
-	TRBV12-3/TRBV12-4	TRBJ1-3	many	TGTGCCAGCAGTTTAATCCTAAACACCATATATTTT	CASSLILNTIYF
-	TRBV10-3	TRBJ2-6	many	TGTGCCATCAGTGAACTGGGACCCGGAGCTGGGGCCAACGTCCTGACTTTC	CAISELGPGAGANVLTF
TRBD1	TRBV5-1	TRBJ2-5	many	TGCGCCAGCAGCTTGGCCGTGGGACAGAAAAAAGAGACCCAGTACTTC	CASSLAVGQKKETQYF
-	TRBV27	TRBJ1-2	many	TGTGCCAGCAGTTCTCGGACAGTTGGGGCCAACTATGGCTACACCTTC	CASSSRTVGANYGYTF
TRBD1	TRBV11-2	TRBJ1-2	many	TGTGCCAGCAGCCTCCGGGACAGGGCGGGAGGCTACACCTTC	CASSLRDRAGGYTF
-	TRBV10-3	TRBJ1-4	-	TGTGCCATCAGTGCCAGGACGCCGAATGAAAAACTGTTTTTT	CAISARTPNEKLFF
-	TRBV20-1	TRBJ1-1	many	TGCAGTGCTAGATACTCCGGTGTCGGGGATTCGTCTGAAGCTTTCTTT	CSARYSGVGDSSEAFF
TRBD1	TRBV11-1	TRBJ2-7	many	TGTGCCAGCAGCTTAGGAGGGACAGGGGGCAACTACGAGCAGTACTTC	CASSLGGTGGNYEQYF
-	TRBV28	TRBJ1-5	few	TGTGCCAGCAGTTCAGGGACATGTGGGAACTCGGGCAATCAGCCCCAGCATTTT	CASSSGTCGNSGNQPQHF